The rows below give T cell receptor beta chains drawn from one sample of a study of memory CD4+ T cells and cytomegalovirus serostatus. The table came from immunoSEQ multiplex PCR; TCRdb's copy has only in-frame clones and leaves some out. The sample shows under 40,000 clones, 79% of them seen only once. Sample: memory CD4+ T cells from blood. These receptors were taken from an adult in good health and CMV-seropositive. CDR3s include the opening cysteine and the closing phenylalanine or tryptophan. D genes are given only for firm matches. Expanded clones are given a class, and other clones once, few, many or no size at all.

j_gene: TRBJ1-4; len: 16; d_gene: NA; v_gene: TRBV15; abundance: NA; CDR3aa: CATSRGQPTTNEKLFF; CDR3nt: TGTGCCACCAGCAGAGGGCAGCCAACAACTAATGAAAAACTGTTTTTT
j_gene: TRBJ2-7; len: 16; d_gene: TRBD2; v_gene: TRBV11-2; abundance: few; CDR3aa: CASSLQAGTSSYEQYF; CDR3nt: TGTGCCAGCAGTTTACAAGCGGGAACCAGCTCCTACGAGCAGTACTTC
j_gene: TRBJ2-7; len: 13; d_gene: TRBD2; v_gene: TRBV9; abundance: NA; CDR3aa: CASSRTSGYEQYF; CDR3nt: TGTGCCAGCAGCAGGACTAGCGGCTACGAGCAGTACTTC
j_gene: TRBJ1-4; len: 16; d_gene: TRBD1; v_gene: TRBV7-2; abundance: NA; CDR3aa: CASSRGTGATNEKLFF; CDR3nt: TGTGCCAGCAGCCGAGGGACAGGAGCAACTAATGAAAAACTGTTTTTT
j_gene: TRBJ2-7; len: 14; d_gene: NA; v_gene: TRBV10-3; abundance: NA; CDR3aa: CAISERPGLNEQYF; CDR3nt: TGTGCCATCAGTGAGAGACCGGGACTCAACGAGCAGTACTTC
j_gene: TRBJ2-3; len: 16; d_gene: TRBD1; v_gene: TRBV15; abundance: NA; CDR3aa: CATSSWDRGNTDTQYF; CDR3nt: TGTGCCACCAGCAGTTGGGACAGGGGCAACACAGATACGCAGTATTTT
j_gene: TRBJ2-2; len: 14; d_gene: NA; v_gene: TRBV7-2; abundance: NA; CDR3aa: CASRGQANTGELFF; CDR3nt: TGTGCCAGCAGAGGTCAAGCCAACACCGGGGAGCTGTTTTTT
j_gene: TRBJ2-1; len: 15; d_gene: TRBD2; v_gene: TRBV6-6; abundance: NA; CDR3aa: CASSLLAGGNNEQFF; CDR3nt: TGTGCCAGCAGTCTACTAGCGGGGGGGAACAATGAGCAGTTCTTC
j_gene: TRBJ2-7; len: 15; d_gene: TRBD2; v_gene: TRBV4-2; abundance: few; CDR3aa: CASSQGLAGAYEQYF; CDR3nt: TGTGCCAGCAGCCAAGGGCTAGCGGGAGCCTACGAGCAGTACTTC
j_gene: TRBJ1-2; len: 14; d_gene: NA; v_gene: TRBV9; abundance: NA; CDR3aa: CASSPYQSNYGYTF; CDR3nt: TGTGCCAGCAGCCCCTATCAATCTAACTATGGCTACACCTTC
j_gene: TRBJ2-3; len: 18; d_gene: TRBD1; v_gene: TRBV5-1; abundance: NA; CDR3aa: CASSPALTTGAITDTQYF; CDR3nt: TGCGCCAGCAGCCCCGCTCTCACGACAGGGGCCATCACAGATACGCAGTATTTT
j_gene: TRBJ2-2; len: 15; d_gene: NA; v_gene: TRBV5-5; abundance: NA; CDR3aa: CASSSSGYGTGELFF; CDR3nt: TGTGCCAGCAGCAGCTCAGGGTATGGGACCGGGGAGCTGTTTTTT
j_gene: TRBJ2-1; len: 13; d_gene: NA; v_gene: TRBV11-2; abundance: NA; CDR3aa: CASSLGDAFRQFF; CDR3nt: TGTGCCAGCAGCTTAGGGGACGCTTTTCGGCAGTTCTTC
j_gene: TRBJ1-1; len: 14; d_gene: NA; v_gene: TRBV2; abundance: NA; CDR3aa: CASTPGAGNTEAFF; CDR3nt: TGTGCCAGCACCCCTGGGGCAGGGAACACTGAAGCTTTCTTT
j_gene: TRBJ1-1; len: 13; d_gene: TRBD1; v_gene: TRBV19; abundance: NA; CDR3aa: CARSGQGNTEAFF; CDR3nt: TGTGCCAGATCGGGACAGGGGAACACTGAAGCTTTCTTT
j_gene: TRBJ1-4; len: 14; d_gene: NA; v_gene: TRBV5-6; abundance: medium-sized; CDR3aa: CASSLRLTNEKLFF; CDR3nt: TGTGCCAGCAGCTTGCGATTAACTAATGAAAAACTGTTTTTT
j_gene: TRBJ1-3; len: 13; d_gene: TRBD1; v_gene: TRBV6-5; abundance: NA; CDR3aa: CASRDSSGNTIYF; CDR3nt: TGTGCCAGCCGGGACAGCTCTGGAAACACCATATATTTT
j_gene: TRBJ1-5; len: 13; d_gene: TRBD1; v_gene: TRBV29-1; abundance: NA; CDR3aa: CSVREGGHQPQHF; CDR3nt: TGCAGCGTCCGCGAAGGGGGCCATCAGCCCCAGCATTTT
j_gene: TRBJ2-3; len: 13; d_gene: NA; v_gene: TRBV5-5; abundance: NA; CDR3aa: CASRGRRTDTQYF; CDR3nt: TGTGCCAGCAGGGGTAGGAGAACAGATACGCAGTATTTT
j_gene: TRBJ2-1; len: 14; d_gene: TRBD2; v_gene: TRBV29-1; abundance: NA; CDR3aa: CSSGEREKGNEQFF; CDR3nt: TGCAGCTCCGGGGAGCGGGAGAAGGGGAATGAGCAGTTCTTC
j_gene: TRBJ2-1; len: 17; d_gene: TRBD2; v_gene: TRBV28; abundance: few; CDR3aa: CASSLVPIAGVVKEQFF; CDR3nt: TGTGCCAGCAGTTTAGTACCAATAGCGGGAGTAGTGAAGGAGCAGTTCTTC
j_gene: TRBJ2-1; len: 12; d_gene: NA; v_gene: TRBV7-3; abundance: NA; CDR3aa: CASSLSLGEQFF; CDR3nt: TGTGCCAGCAGCTTAAGTCTTGGTGAGCAGTTCTTC
j_gene: TRBJ2-7; len: 14; d_gene: TRBD1; v_gene: TRBV5-4; abundance: NA; CDR3aa: CASSSGTDRDGQYF; CDR3nt: TGTGCCAGCAGCTCCGGAACGGACAGGGATGGGCAGTACTTC
j_gene: TRBJ1-2; len: 14; d_gene: NA; v_gene: TRBV7-6; abundance: NA; CDR3aa: CASSPAAALGGYTF; CDR3nt: TGTGCCAGCAGCCCGGCCGCGGCCTTAGGGGGCTACACCTTC
j_gene: TRBJ2-1; len: 14; d_gene: TRBD2; v_gene: TRBV5-8; abundance: NA; CDR3aa: CASSLAGGRGEQFF; CDR3nt: TGTGCCAGCAGCTTGGCGGGAGGGAGGGGAGAGCAGTTCTTC
j_gene: TRBJ1-3; len: 13; d_gene: NA; v_gene: TRBV7-9; abundance: few; CDR3aa: CASNLNRGNTIYF; CDR3nt: TGTGCCAGCAATTTAAACCGTGGAAACACCATATATTTT
j_gene: TRBJ1-2; len: 15; d_gene: NA; v_gene: TRBV19; abundance: NA; CDR3aa: CASSIGGNWANGYTF; CDR3nt: TGTGCCAGTAGTATAGGTGGGAATTGGGCCAATGGCTACACCTTC
j_gene: TRBJ1-1; len: 13; d_gene: NA; v_gene: TRBV5-8; abundance: once; CDR3aa: CASSLNRNTEAFF; CDR3nt: TGTGCCAGCAGCTTGAATAGGAACACTGAAGCTTTCTTT
j_gene: TRBJ2-3; len: 15; d_gene: TRBD1; v_gene: TRBV27; abundance: few; CDR3aa: CASRGIGQGSDTQYF; CDR3nt: TGTGCCAGCAGGGGGATCGGACAGGGGTCAGATACGCAGTATTTT
j_gene: TRBJ2-7; len: 15; d_gene: TRBD1; v_gene: TRBV5-5; abundance: NA; CDR3aa: CASSLLTGVPYEQYF; CDR3nt: TGTGCCAGCAGCTTGTTGACAGGGGTCCCCTACGAGCAGTACTTC
j_gene: TRBJ1-2; len: 12; d_gene: TRBD1; v_gene: TRBV7-3; abundance: once; CDR3aa: CASSDTGVGYTF; CDR3nt: TGTGCCAGCAGCGATACAGGGGTTGGCTACACCTTC
j_gene: TRBJ1-2; len: 14; d_gene: TRBD1; v_gene: TRBV27; abundance: NA; CDR3aa: CASSLSVQGASYTF; CDR3nt: TGTGCCAGCAGTTTATCGGTTCAGGGGGCAAGCTACACCTTC
j_gene: TRBJ1-5; len: 14; d_gene: NA; v_gene: TRBV5-1; abundance: NA; CDR3aa: CASSPDSLNQPQHF; CDR3nt: TGCGCCAGCAGTCCGGACAGCCTAAATCAGCCCCAGCATTTT
j_gene: TRBJ1-2; len: 14; d_gene: NA; v_gene: TRBV5-1; abundance: NA; CDR3aa: CASSLGSDKGGYTF; CDR3nt: TGCGCCAGCAGCTTGGGTTCCGATAAGGGTGGCTACACCTTC
j_gene: TRBJ1-3; len: 16; d_gene: TRBD1; v_gene: TRBV7-9; abundance: NA; CDR3aa: CASSFGGQAGGNTIYF; CDR3nt: TGTGCCAGCAGCTTCGGAGGACAGGCGGGCGGAAACACCATATATTTT
j_gene: TRBJ1-6; len: 16; d_gene: NA; v_gene: TRBV15; abundance: NA; CDR3aa: CATSRDKAGTNSPLHF; CDR3nt: TGTGCCACCAGCAGAGATAAGGCAGGGACGAATTCACCCCTCCACTTT
j_gene: TRBJ1-4; len: 17; d_gene: NA; v_gene: TRBV5-8; abundance: once; CDR3aa: CASSSFFNEPTNEKLFF; CDR3nt: TGTGCCAGCAGCTCATTTTTTAACGAACCAACTAATGAAAAACTGTTTTTT
j_gene: TRBJ2-5; len: 16; d_gene: TRBD2; v_gene: TRBV5-1; abundance: once; CDR3aa: CASSPLLAGGQETQYF; CDR3nt: TGCGCCAGCAGCCCACTACTAGCGGGGGGCCAAGAGACCCAGTACTTC
j_gene: TRBJ2-7; len: 16; d_gene: NA; v_gene: TRBV27; abundance: medium-sized; CDR3aa: CASSPIGQPLSYEQYF; CDR3nt: TGTGCCAGCAGTCCCATAGGACAGCCGCTTTCCTACGAGCAGTACTTC
j_gene: TRBJ1-1; len: 13; d_gene: NA; v_gene: TRBV6-6; abundance: NA; CDR3aa: CASSYGSNTEAFF; CDR3nt: TGTGCCAGCAGTTACGGTAGTAACACTGAAGCTTTCTTT
j_gene: TRBJ2-2; len: 13; d_gene: NA; v_gene: TRBV19; abundance: few; CDR3aa: CASSTTNTGELFF; CDR3nt: TGTGCCAGTAGCACCACGAACACCGGGGAGCTGTTTTTT
j_gene: TRBJ2-5; len: 13; d_gene: NA; v_gene: TRBV2; abundance: NA; CDR3aa: CASSVDRKETQYF; CDR3nt: TGTGCCAGCAGTGTCGACAGGAAAGAGACCCAGTACTTC
j_gene: TRBJ2-3; len: 14; d_gene: NA; v_gene: TRBV2; abundance: NA; CDR3aa: CASSEGPTGDTQYF; CDR3nt: TGTGCCAGCAGTGAAGGCCCGACAGGAGATACGCAGTATTTT
j_gene: TRBJ2-5; len: 12; d_gene: TRBD2; v_gene: TRBV7-9; abundance: NA; CDR3aa: CASGRFEETQYF; CDR3nt: TGTGCGAGCGGGAGGTTTGAAGAGACCCAGTACTTC
j_gene: TRBJ1-5; len: 16; d_gene: NA; v_gene: TRBV7-6; abundance: NA; CDR3aa: CASSLGREALNQPQHF; CDR3nt: TGTGCCAGCAGCTTAGGCAGGGAAGCCCTCAATCAGCCCCAGCATTTT
j_gene: TRBJ1-1; len: 11; d_gene: NA; v_gene: TRBV20-1; abundance: few; CDR3aa: CSASLHTEAFF; CDR3nt: TGCAGTGCTAGCCTTCACACTGAAGCTTTCTTT
j_gene: TRBJ1-1; len: 12; d_gene: TRBD1; v_gene: TRBV19; abundance: NA; CDR3aa: CASRDRHTEAFF; CDR3nt: TGTGCCAGTAGGGACAGGCACACTGAAGCTTTCTTT
j_gene: TRBJ2-7; len: 18; d_gene: TRBD2; v_gene: TRBV7-2; abundance: NA; CDR3aa: CASSLSSGSLSRSYEQYF; CDR3nt: TGTGCCAGCAGCCTGTCTAGCGGGAGTCTCTCCCGCTCCTACGAGCAGTACTTC
j_gene: TRBJ1-2; len: 12; d_gene: NA; v_gene: TRBV7-2; abundance: NA; CDR3aa: CASSSGNYGYTF; CDR3nt: TGTGCCAGCAGCTCGGGAAACTATGGCTACACCTTC
j_gene: TRBJ2-2; len: 14; d_gene: NA; v_gene: TRBV11-1; abundance: few; CDR3aa: CASSFFRSTGELFF; CDR3nt: TGTGCCAGCAGCTTTTTTAGGAGCACCGGGGAGCTGTTTTTT
j_gene: TRBJ2-7; len: 12; d_gene: NA; v_gene: TRBV6-5; abundance: few; CDR3aa: CATRFIGHEQYF; CDR3nt: TGTGCCACCCGATTCATAGGGCACGAGCAGTACTTC
j_gene: TRBJ1-1; len: 15; d_gene: TRBD1; v_gene: TRBV9; abundance: few; CDR3aa: CASSVGPGQGTEAFF; CDR3nt: TGTGCCAGCAGCGTAGGGCCCGGACAGGGAACTGAAGCTTTCTTT
j_gene: TRBJ1-5; len: 15; d_gene: TRBD1; v_gene: TRBV7-2; abundance: once; CDR3aa: CASSLQTGGGEPQHF; CDR3nt: TGTGCCAGCAGCTTACAGACAGGGGGCGGCGAGCCCCAGCATTTT
j_gene: TRBJ1-2; len: 13; d_gene: NA; v_gene: TRBV7-2; abundance: NA; CDR3aa: CASTTPGRYGYTF; CDR3nt: TGTGCCAGCACCACCCCAGGGCGCTATGGCTACACCTTC
j_gene: TRBJ2-7; len: 14; d_gene: TRBD1; v_gene: TRBV10-3; abundance: NA; CDR3aa: CAISDRGNSYEQYF; CDR3nt: TGTGCCATCAGTGACAGGGGGAATTCCTACGAGCAGTACTTC
j_gene: TRBJ1-5; len: 16; d_gene: TRBD1; v_gene: TRBV7-8; abundance: NA; CDR3aa: CASSMGTGGDNQPQHF; CDR3nt: TGTGCCAGCAGCATGGGGACAGGGGGGGACAATCAGCCCCAGCATTTT
j_gene: TRBJ2-7; len: 11; d_gene: NA; v_gene: TRBV6-4; abundance: NA; CDR3aa: CASSEYNEQYF; CDR3nt: TGTGCCAGCAGTGAGTACAACGAGCAGTACTTC
j_gene: TRBJ2-7; len: 13; d_gene: NA; v_gene: TRBV7-9; abundance: NA; CDR3aa: CASSLGGIYEQYF; CDR3nt: TGTGCCAGCAGCTTAGGGGGGATCTACGAGCAGTACTTC
j_gene: TRBJ2-7; len: 15; d_gene: TRBD2; v_gene: TRBV7-2; abundance: NA; CDR3aa: CASSPFSSGRAEQYF; CDR3nt: TGTGCCAGCAGCCCCTTTTCTAGCGGGAGGGCCGAGCAGTACTTC